Listed below are T cell receptor beta chains from one sample, sequenced in a study of cytotoxic CD8 clonotypes in ibrutinib-treated CLL. Generated by immunoSEQ multiplex PCR, the TCRdb table keeps only in-frame clones and is missing some. The repertoire holds about 58,000 clones, with approximately 71% as singletons. The sequencing used PBMCs, collected after 12 months of ibrutinib treatment. The receptors originated from a human donor with chronic lymphocytic leukemia. Both conserved end residues are part of each CDR3. A D gene is named only where the DNA matches it firmly. The size field is filled for only some rows; it gives once, few, many or a size class.

v_call	j_call	d_call	clone_size	cdr3_aa	cdr3_nt
TRBV2	TRBJ1-1	-	-	CASKTGGGTEAFF	TGTGCCAGCAAGACGGGGGGAGGCACTGAAGCTTTCTTT
TRBV4-2	TRBJ2-3	-	-	CASSQDGSTDTQYF	TGTGCCAGCAGCCAAGACGGTAGCACAGATACGCAGTATTTT
TRBV7-9	TRBJ2-3	TRBD1	-	CASSLITGTGTDTQYF	TGTGCCAGCAGCTTAATCACCGGGACAGGCACAGATACGCAGTATTTT
TRBV7-2	TRBJ1-5	TRBD1	-	CASSLAGTASNQPQHF	TGTGCCAGCAGCTTAGCTGGGACAGCTAGCAATCAGCCCCAGCATTTT
TRBV18	TRBJ2-1	-	-	CASSPGSRGNEQFF	TGTGCCAGCTCACCGGGGTCGAGGGGCAATGAGCAGTTCTTC
TRBV10-3	TRBJ1-2	-	-	CATKADYGYTF	TGTGCCACCAAAGCCGACTATGGCTACACCTTC
TRBV29-1	TRBJ2-1	-	-	CSISSGHNEQFF	TGCAGCATATCCTCCGGCCACAATGAGCAGTTCTTC
TRBV6-1	TRBJ2-3	-	-	CASILGGTDTQYF	TGTGCCAGCATCCTCGGGGGCACAGATACGCAGTATTTT
TRBV5-4	TRBJ1-6	-	-	CASSLSRDSPLHF	TGTGCCAGCAGCTTGTCGCGGGATTCACCCCTCCACTTT
TRBV11-2	TRBJ1-4	-	few	CASSPFNEKLFF	TGTGCCAGCAGCCCATTCAATGAAAAACTGTTTTTT
TRBV7-2	TRBJ2-7	TRBD2	few	CASSLGLAAYEQYF	TGTGCCAGCAGCTTAGGTCTAGCGGCCTACGAGCAGTACTTC
TRBV5-1	TRBJ1-1	-	-	CASSLVGGRGTEAFF	TGCGCCAGCAGCTTGGTTGGGGGCCGAGGCACTGAAGCTTTCTTT
TRBV5-1	TRBJ2-5	-	-	CASSYQETQYF	TGCGCCAGCAGCTACCAAGAGACCCAGTACTTC
TRBV29-1	TRBJ2-1	-	once	CSVEDGGEQFF	TGCAGCGTTGAAGACGGGGGTGAGCAGTTCTTC
TRBV19	TRBJ1-3	-	-	CASQAYSGNTIYF	TGTGCCAGCCAGGCGTACTCTGGAAACACCATATATTTT
TRBV9	TRBJ1-4	TRBD1	-	CASSARGRGEKLFF	TGTGCCAGCAGCGCAAGGGGGCGAGGGGAAAAACTGTTTTTT
TRBV9	TRBJ2-3	TRBD2	-	CASSPHVGLAGVGDTQYF	TGTGCCAGCAGCCCTCACGTGGGACTAGCGGGAGTAGGAGATACGCAGTATTTT
TRBV7-2	TRBJ2-2	TRBD1	-	CASTGQGANTGELFF	TGTGCCAGCACCGGACAGGGGGCGAACACCGGGGAGCTGTTTTTT
TRBV30	TRBJ1-2	-	-	CALASGGTTYGYTF	TGTGCCCTGGCGAGTGGAGGGACTACCTATGGCTACACCTTC